Described below is a single T cell receptor (beta chain) sequence and its context. Antigen: not known. Germline V lookup: CDR1 SNHLY, CDR2 FYNNEI. Deletions cut 2 bases from V and 7 bases from J, with 9 bases between. The CDR3 covers 13 residues. Time point reported: blood 2 weeks post-SBRT. Treatment indicated: 15 Gy SBRT to primary tumor, nephrectomy 4 weeks later. The sample comes from a study of radiation and T cells in renal cell carcinoma. Overall study findings and caveats: From baseline, blood top tumor clonotypes peaked at 2 weeks post-radiation. Baseline intratumoral clonotype presence is unknown without pretreatment biopsies.

Generated by immunoSEQ multiplex PCR, the TCRdb table keeps only in-frame clones and is missing some. Of around 130,000 clones listed, 88% are singletons. The chain combines TRBV2 with TRBJ1-5; D is unclear. The sample consisted of blood, taken from a patient whose treatment included radiotherapy and nephrectomy. This TCR came from a woman in her sixties or seventies with renal cell carcinoma. The CDR3 region has the DNA TGTGCCAGCAGTGAAACAAAGACCCAGCCCCAGCATTTT. It codes for CASSETKTQPQHF.